This T cell receptor beta chain is from a study of cytomegalovirus exposure and HLA in healthy donors. General study results and limits: Clonal expansion, a later analysis showed, was greater in HLA-associated TCR beta chains than in equally common others. Researchers catalogued some 160 TCR beta chains as cytomegalovirus-associated.

This clone has more than one count but fewer than ten. The antigen remains unidentified. Germline assignment: CDR1 SGHVS and CDR2 FQNEAQ. CDR3 length: 13 residues. V gave up 1 base and J gave up 4 bases, with 7 bases separating them. This cohort consisted of healthy bone marrow donors. The study sampled nominally healthy donors, though unrecorded immune exposures were likely. 60 Vbeta and 13 Jbeta primers were used in PCR. The protocol was immunoSEQ multiplex PCR, while the TCRdb copy is restricted to in-frame clones and leaves out a portion. The sample includes 140,000 to 150,000 clones, roughly 80% of them seen just once.

The sequence derives from a male donor in good health and CMV-seronegative. Source material: PBMCs. The chain couples TRBV7-8 to TRBJ1-1, with a tentative D call TRBD1 (6 bases). CDR3 loop: CASSLDRVTEAFF. CDR3 in DNA: TGTGCCAGCAGCTTAGACAGGGTCACTGAAGCTTTCTTT. Based on the CDR3 plus reference TRBV7-8 and TRBJ1-1, the full variable domain is GAGVSQSPRYKVAKRGQDVALRCDPISGHVSLFWYQQALGQGPEFLTYFQNEAQLDKSGLPSDRFFAERPEGSVSTLKIQRTQQEDSAVYLCASSLDRVTEAFFGQGTRLTVV.